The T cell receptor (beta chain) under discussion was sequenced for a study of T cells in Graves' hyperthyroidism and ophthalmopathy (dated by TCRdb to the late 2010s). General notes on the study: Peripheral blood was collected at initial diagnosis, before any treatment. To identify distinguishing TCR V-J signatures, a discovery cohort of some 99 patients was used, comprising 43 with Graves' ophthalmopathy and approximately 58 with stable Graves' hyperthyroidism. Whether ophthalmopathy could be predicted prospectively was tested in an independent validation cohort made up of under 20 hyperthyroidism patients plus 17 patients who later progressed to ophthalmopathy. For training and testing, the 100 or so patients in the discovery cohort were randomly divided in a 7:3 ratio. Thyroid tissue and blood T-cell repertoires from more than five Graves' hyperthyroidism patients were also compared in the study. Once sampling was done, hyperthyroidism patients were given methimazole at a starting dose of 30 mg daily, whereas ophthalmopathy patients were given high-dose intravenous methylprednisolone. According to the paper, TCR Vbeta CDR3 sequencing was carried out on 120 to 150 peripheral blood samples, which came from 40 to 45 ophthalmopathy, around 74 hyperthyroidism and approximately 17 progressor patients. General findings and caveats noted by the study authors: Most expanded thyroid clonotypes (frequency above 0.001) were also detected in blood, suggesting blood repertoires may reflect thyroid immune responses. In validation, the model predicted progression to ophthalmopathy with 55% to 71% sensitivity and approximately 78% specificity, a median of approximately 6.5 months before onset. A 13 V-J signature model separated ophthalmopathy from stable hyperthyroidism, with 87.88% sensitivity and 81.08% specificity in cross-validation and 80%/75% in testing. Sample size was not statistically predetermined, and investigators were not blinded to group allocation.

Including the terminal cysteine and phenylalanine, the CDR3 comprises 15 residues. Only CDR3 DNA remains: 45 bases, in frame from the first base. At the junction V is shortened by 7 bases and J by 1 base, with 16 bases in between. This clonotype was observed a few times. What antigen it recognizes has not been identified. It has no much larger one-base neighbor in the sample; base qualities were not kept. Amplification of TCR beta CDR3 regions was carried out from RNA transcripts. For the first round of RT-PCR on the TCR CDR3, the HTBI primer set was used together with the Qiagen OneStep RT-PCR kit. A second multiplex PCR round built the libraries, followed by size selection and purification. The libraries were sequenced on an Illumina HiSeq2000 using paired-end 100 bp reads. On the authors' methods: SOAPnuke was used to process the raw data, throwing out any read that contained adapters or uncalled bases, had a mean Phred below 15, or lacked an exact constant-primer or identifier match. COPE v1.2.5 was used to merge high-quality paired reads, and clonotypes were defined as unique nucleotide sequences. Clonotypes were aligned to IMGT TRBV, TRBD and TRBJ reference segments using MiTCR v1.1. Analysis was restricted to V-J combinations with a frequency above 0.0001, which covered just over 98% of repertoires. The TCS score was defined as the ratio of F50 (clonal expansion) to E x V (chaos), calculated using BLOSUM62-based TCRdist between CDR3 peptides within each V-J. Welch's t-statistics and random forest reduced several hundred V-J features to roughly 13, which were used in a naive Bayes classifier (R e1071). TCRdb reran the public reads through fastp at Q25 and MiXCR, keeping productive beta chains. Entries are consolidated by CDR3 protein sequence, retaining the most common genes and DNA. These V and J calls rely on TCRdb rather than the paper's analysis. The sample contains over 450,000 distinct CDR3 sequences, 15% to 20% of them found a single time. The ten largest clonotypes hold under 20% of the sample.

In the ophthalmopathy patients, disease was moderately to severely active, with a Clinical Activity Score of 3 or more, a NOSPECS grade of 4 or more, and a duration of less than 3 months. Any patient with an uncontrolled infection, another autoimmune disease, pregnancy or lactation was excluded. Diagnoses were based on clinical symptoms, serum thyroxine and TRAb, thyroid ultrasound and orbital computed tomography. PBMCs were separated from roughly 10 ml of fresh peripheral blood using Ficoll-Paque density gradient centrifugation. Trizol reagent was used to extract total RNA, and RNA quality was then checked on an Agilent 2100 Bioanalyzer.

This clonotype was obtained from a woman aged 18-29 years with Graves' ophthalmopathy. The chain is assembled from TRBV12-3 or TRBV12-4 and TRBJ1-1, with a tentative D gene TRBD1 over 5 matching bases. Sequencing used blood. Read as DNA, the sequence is TGTGCCAGCAATCCGTGGGGCCTACGGAACACTGAAGCTTTCTTT. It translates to CASNPWGLRNTEAFF.